The 31 T cell receptor beta chains listed next were all sequenced from one sample in a study of identical twins. TCRdb reprocessed the 5' RACE reads via MiXCR and lists one record per CDR3 protein. The table lists 450,000 to 650,000 distinct CDR3 sequences, roughly 15% of them singletons. The sample was also linked to a second study, of yellow fever vaccine responses in identical twins.

Sequencing used CD4+ T cells sorted from blood. All receptors derive from a woman aged 18 to 35 in good health.

This clonotype was recorded a few times. Here the CDR3 reads CASSRDFTGELFF. CDR3 nucleotides: TGTGCCAGCAGTCGCGATTTCACCGGGGAGCTGTTTTTT. The rearrangement links TRBV12-3 or TRBV12-4 to TRBJ2-2; no clear D. This CDR3 contains 13 residues. The V gene lost 5 bases and the J gene lost 4 bases, with 8 bases spanning the gap.

This clonotype has more than one count but fewer than ten. The CDR3 bases are TGTGCCAGCAGCTTGGTGGGTCTATCGGCCTCCTACGAGCAGTACGTC. Residues: CASSLVGLSASYEQYV. The chain combines TRBV5-6 with TRBJ2-7, with D unclear. There are 16 residues in the CDR3. Trimming cost V 0 bases and J 0 bases, with 13 bases left between them. The germline V gene has CDR1 SGHDT and CDR2 YYEEEE.

This clonotype was seen a handful of times. The V and J genes are TRBV10-3 and TRBJ1-1; D remains ambiguous. In germline, CDR1 is ENHRY, CDR2 SYGVKD. The V gene lost 5 bases and the J gene lost 0 bases, with 13 bases spanning the gap. The CDR3 sequence is 15 residues long. The CDR3 DNA is TGTGCCATCAGTCGGGAGGTTATAATGAACACTGAAGCTTTCTTT. Amino acids: CAISREVIMNTEAFF.

The V and J genes are TRBV6-2 or TRBV6-3 and TRBJ2-2; D remains ambiguous. The CDR3 contains 16 residues. Trimming removed 2 bases at V and 4 bases at J, with 14 bases between. The germline V gene has CDR1 MNHEY and CDR2 SVGEGT. The CDR3 nucleotides are TGTGCCAGCAGTTACGTTCAGGTGATCGTCACCGGGGAGCTGTTTTTT. This encodes CASSYVQVIVTGELFF.

This clonotype has more than one count but fewer than ten. The J gene is TRBJ2-1, the V gene TRBV20-1; TRBD2 aligns across 10 bases. The CDR3 length is 16 residues. The germline V gene has CDR1 DFQATT and CDR2 SNEGSKA (reference sequence). V dropped 5 bases and J dropped 0; count of bases not matched to a gene: 7. The CDR3 region has the DNA TGCAGTGCTGCCGGGACTAGCGCACTCTCCTACAATGAGCAGTTCTTC. This sequence encodes CSAAGTSALSYNEQFF.

This clonotype was found a few times. CDR3 in DNA: TGTGCCAGCAGCCAAGGTGTTAGCTCTGGAAACACCATATATTTT. It translates to CASSQGVSSGNTIYF. The rearrangement links TRBV3-1 to TRBJ1-3; D call uncertain. V dropped 1 base and J dropped 0 bases, with 7 bases sitting between them. There are 15 residues in the CDR3. From germline, CDR1 is LGHDT and CDR2 YNNKEL (reference sequence).

This clonotype was counted only a few times. The CDR3 nucleotides read TGTGCCACCCTACTAGCTCGGGACACCGGGGAGCTGTTTTTT. Protein sequence: CATLLARDTGELFF. V and J are TRBV10-3 and TRBJ2-2, with D perhaps TRBD2 (6 bases). Germline CDR1 reads ENHRY; CDR2 reads SYGVKD. V was clipped by 10 bases and J by 3 bases, with 15 bases between them. This CDR3 region has 14 residues.

As regards this clonotype: The junction does not match germline at one end; this may be a read error. V and J are TRBV20-1 and TRBJ2-7; the D gene could be TRBD1 or TRBD2 (8 bases each). CDR3 length: 15 amino acids. Germline CDR1 is DFQATT and CDR2 is SNEGSKA (reference sequence). This CDR3 reads CSGSGGRGGSFEQYF. For the CDR3, the DNA is TGCAGTGGATCAGGGGGCCGGGGGGGTTCCTTCGAGCAGTACTTC.

This clonotype was recorded a few times. The CDR3 region is CASSLAGPINEKLFF. The CDR3 DNA reads TGCGCCAGCAGCTTGGCGGGACCGATTAATGAAAAACTGTTTTTT. This chain links TRBV5-1 with TRBJ1-4, with a possible D match to TRBD1 (5 bases). V shed 0 bases and J shed 4 bases, with 10 bases lying between them. Germline CDR1 is SGHRS and CDR2 is YFSETQ. CDR3 length equals 15 residues.

The chain joins TRBV11-1 to TRBJ2-5; the match to TRBD2 covers 13 bases. J was trimmed by 4 bases and V by 5 bases; bases with no gene match: 4. CDR3 length: 15 amino acids. Germline V gene sequence: CDR1 SGHAT, CDR2 FQDESV (reference sequence). Here the CDR3 reads CASSAGTSGVETQYF. CDR3 coding DNA: TGTGCCAGCAGCGCCGGGACTAGCGGGGTAGAGACCCAGTACTTC.

This CDR3 is CASGRGAVNTEAFF. In DNA, the CDR3 is TGCGCCAGCGGCCGGGGGGCGGTGAACACTGAAGCTTTCTTT. V is TRBV5-1 and J is TRBJ1-1, with D possibly TRBD1 on 6 matching bases. V was trimmed by 7 bases and J by 0 bases, leaving 13 bases between them. This CDR3 comprises 14 residues. Germline assignment: CDR1 SGHRS and CDR2 YFSETQ.

The chain combines TRBV11-1 with TRBJ2-6; 7 bases match TRBD2. Germline CDR1 and CDR2: SGHAT and FQDESV (reference sequence). The CDR3 extends over 16 amino acids. V was pared by 8 bases and J by 4 bases, with 11 bases of the junction left unmatched. The CDR3: CASGGVLLGGANVLTF. For the CDR3, the DNA is TGTGCCAGCGGGGGGGTCCTCCTCGGAGGGGCCAACGTCCTGACTTTC. Together with reference TRBV11-1 and TRBJ2-6, the CDR3 gives the full variable domain: EAEVAQSPRYKITEKSQAVAFWCDPISGHATLYWYRQILGQGPELLVQFQDESVVDDSQLPKDRFSAERLKGVDSTLKIQPAELGDSAMYLCASGGVLLGGANVLTFGAGSRLTVL.

The V and J genes are TRBV5-1 and TRBJ2-7; D may be TRBD1 or TRBD2 (6 bases each). The CDR3 is made up of 12 amino acids. The V end lost 3 bases, the J end lost 7 bases, and 11 bases lay between the germline ends. Germline assignment: CDR1 SGHRS and CDR2 YFSETQ. Here the CDR3 DNA reads TGCGCCAGCAGCTCGGACAGCGGGGAGCAGTACTTC. Its translation is CASSSDSGEQYF.

Here the CDR3 reads CATSERQGATQYF. In nucleotides, the CDR3 is TGTGCCACCAGTGAACGACAGGGAGCGACCCAGTACTTC. The chain links TRBV24-1 to TRBJ2-5, with 7 bases aligning to TRBD1. This CDR3 has 13 residues. CDR1 is KGHDR, CDR2 SFDVKD, per germline. The V segment lost 4 bases and the J segment 7 bases; nucleotides outside the gene matches: 5.

This clonotype was counted between two and nine times. The genes are TRBV5-1 and TRBJ2-1; 11 bases align to TRBD2. J lost 3 bases, V lost 5 bases, and 4 bases had no gene match. The CDR3 has 15 residues. Germline V gene lookup returns CDR1 SGHRS and CDR2 YFSETQ. This CDR3 reads CASRQGLADYNEQFF. CDR3 sequence (DNA): TGCGCCAGCAGACAGGGACTAGCGGACTACAATGAGCAGTTCTTC.

V usage is TRBV7-9 and J usage is TRBJ1-2, with D tentatively TRBD1 (5 bases). Germline CDR1 reads SEHNR; CDR2 reads FQNEAQ (reference sequence). The length of the CDR3 is 14 residues. Trimming cost V 2 bases and J 1 base, with 8 bases left between them. The CDR3 sequence: CASSLRGNNYGYTF. The CDR3 region has the DNA TGTGCCAGCAGCTTACGGGGGAATAACTATGGCTACACCTTC.

A few counts support this clonotype. The chain uses TRBV28 and TRBJ2-2; TRBD1 matches at 7 bases. Germline CDR1 is MDHEN and CDR2 is SYDVKM. The CDR3 runs to 15 residues. J lost 1 base, V lost 3 bases, and 2 bases had no gene match. This CDR3 reads CASSLWTGNTGELFF. The CDR3 region has the DNA TGTGCCAGCAGTTTGTGGACAGGGAACACCGGGGAGCTGTTTTTT.

The gene calls are TRBV12-3 or TRBV12-4 and TRBJ1-3; D ambiguous. Deletions cut 3 bases from V and 4 bases from J, with 16 bases between. The length of the CDR3 is 16 residues. The CDR3 DNA reads as TGTGCCAGCAGTTTGTCGGAAAGGCATCGAGGAAACACCATATATTTT. Its protein is CASSLSERHRGNTIYF.

The rearrangement links TRBV28 to TRBJ1-2, with D possibly matching TRBD1 (6 bases). CDR3 length equals 16 residues. CDR1 is MDHEN and CDR2 is SYDVKM in the germline V gene. V was clipped by 6 bases and J by 4 bases, with 21 bases between them. CDR3 region: CASSSPGTRGGYGYTF. The CDR3, as DNA: TGTGCCAGCAGCTCCCCCGGGACCAGGGGAGGCTATGGCTACACCTTC.

This chain links TRBV3-1 with TRBJ2-1, with D perhaps matching TRBD2 (6 bases). Trimming pared 0 bases from V and 9 bases from J, leaving 6 bases between. The CDR3 totals 12 residues. CDR1 and CDR2 (germline): LGHDT, YNNKEL (reference sequence). CDR3 residues: CASSQEEGEQFF. The CDR3 DNA sequence: TGTGCCAGCAGCCAAGAGGAGGGTGAGCAGTTCTTC.

Only a few counts were recorded for this clonotype. The chain joins TRBV9 to TRBJ2-1; TRBD2 matches 13 bases. With V trimmed by 1 base and J by 12 bases, 22 bases remained unmatched. CDR1 and CDR2 from the germline V gene are SGDLS and YYNGEE. This CDR3 region has 20 residues. CDR3 DNA: TGTGCCAGCAGCGTATCCCCGTGGGGCCCAAGAGAGACTAGCGGGGGGAGGCAGTTCTTC. As protein: CASSVSPWGPRETSGGRQFF.

The sample holds a few counts of this clonotype. J is TRBJ2-2 and V is TRBV5-1; tentative D call: TRBD2 (6 bases). Trimming pared 7 bases from V and 0 bases from J, leaving 22 bases between. Germline V gives CDR1 SGHRS, CDR2 YFSETQ. This CDR3 contains 18 residues. The CDR3 nucleotides are TGCGCCAGCCTAAGAGCCCCGGGACTCGCCGCGAACACCGGGGAGCTGTTTTTT. Amino acid sequence: CASLRAPGLAANTGELFF.

In its sample, this clonotype was seen a few times. The chain combines TRBV20-1 with TRBJ2-3; D remains ambiguous. Germline V gives CDR1 DFQATT, CDR2 SNEGSKA (reference sequence). The ends were cut back, 2 bases at V and 0 bases at J, with 9 bases in the middle. The CDR3 covers 14 residues. The CDR3 region has the DNA TGCAGTGCTAGACTGGACGGTAGCACAGATACGCAGTATTTT. It encodes CSARLDGSTDTQYF.

In its sample, this clonotype was seen a few times. The V gene is TRBV20-1, the J gene TRBJ2-1; no clear D gene. Trimming removed 1 base at V and 8 bases at J, with 12 bases between. CDR1 is DFQATT and CDR2 is SNEGSKA in the germline V gene (reference sequence). CDR3 length: 13 residues. The DNA for the CDR3 is TGCAGTGCTAGAGGAGCTTCGGATGATGAGCAGTTCTTC. Its protein is CSARGASDDEQFF.

This clonotype has more than one count but fewer than ten. The chain carries TRBV6-5 and TRBJ2-5; weak D call: TRBD2 (5 bases). There are 16 residues in the CDR3. Trimming removed 0 bases from V and 5 bases from J, with 16 bases in between. Germline-derived CDR1 and CDR2 are MNHEY and SVGAGI. CDR3 in DNA: TGTGCCAGCAGTTACTCACGGCCGGGGTCCCCGGAGACCCAGTACTTC. It yields the protein CASSYSRPGSPETQYF.

The chain has TRBV13 and TRBJ1-3, with 9 bases aligning to TRBD1. Germline-derived CDR1 and CDR2 are PRHDT and FYEKMQ (reference sequence). The CDR3 is made up of 17 amino acids. The trim removed 5 bases at V and 1 base at J, leaving 9 bases unmatched. The CDR3 nucleotides read TGTGCCAGCAGCCAAGGGACAGGGAAAGCGTCTGGAAACACCATATATTTT. It specifies CASSQGTGKASGNTIYF.

The chain uses TRBV12-3 or TRBV12-4 and TRBJ1-6, with D unresolved. The CDR3 extends over 15 amino acids. Trimming removed 6 bases from V and 1 base from J, with 10 bases in between. The CDR3 spells CASSLRWSYNSPLHF. CDR3 nucleotides: TGTGCCAGCAGCTTAAGATGGTCCTATAATTCACCCCTCCACTTT.

The V call is TRBV28, the J call TRBJ2-5; TRBD1 agrees at 7 bases. The V gene end was trimmed by 9 bases and the J gene end by 5 bases; junction bases not matched to a gene: 3. This CDR3 contains 11 residues. CDR1 and CDR2 (germline): MDHEN, SYDVKM. CDR3 nucleotide sequence: TGTGCCAGGCAGGGGGAGGAGACCCAGTACTTC. This gives the protein CARQGEETQYF.

This clonotype came up a few times. The chain employs TRBV20-1 and TRBJ2-5, with 10 bases that match TRBD2. With V trimmed by 0 bases and J by 5 bases, 6 bases remained unmatched. This CDR3 region has 15 residues. CDR1 DFQATT and CDR2 SNEGSKA come from the germline V gene (reference sequence). CDR3 in DNA: TGCAGTGCTAGAGATGCAGCGGGAGGGTGGGAGACCCAGTACTTC. It encodes CSARDAAGGWETQYF.

This clonotype was found a few times. The V gene is TRBV7-2, the J gene TRBJ2-7; D uncertain. V lost 0 bases, J lost 4 bases, and 7 bases lay in between. The CDR3 has 13 amino acids. From germline, CDR1 is SGHTA and CDR2 FQGNSA. The CDR3 protein is CASSLANNYEQYF. CDR3 nucleotides: TGTGCCAGCAGCTTAGCGAACAATTACGAGCAGTACTTC.

The sample holds a few counts of this clonotype. The chain links TRBV2 to TRBJ1-4, with D unresolved. The germline V and J ends were trimmed by 6 bases and 4 bases, with 15 bases remaining between them. In germline, CDR1 is SNHLY, CDR2 FYNNEI. CDR3 size: 15 residues. CDR3 amino acids: CASRVRGLLNEKLFF. Written as DNA, the CDR3 is TGTGCCAGCAGGGTCCGAGGACTCCTTAATGAAAAACTGTTTTTT.